This T cell receptor (beta chain) appears in the sequencing data of a study of CXCR3-negative and CXCR3-positive naive CD8 T cells. Study-wide background: Every library held about 1.5 +/- 0.3 million TRB reads, and the total came to around 130 million. Study-wide results and limits: Naive subsets showed comparable surface CD5, and TCR interaction strength was also inferred from TRB CDR3 physicochemistry. More hydrophobic TRB CDR3s were found in CXCR3-positive naive cells than in CXCR3-negative naive cells. Memory cells showed distinct TRBV-TRBJ patterns, while the two naive subsets matched. Most assays were run on fresh PBMCs (CXCR3 expression partially decreased after cryopreservation).

The germline V gene has CDR1 LGHNA and CDR2 YSLEER. CDR3 size: 17 residues. For this clonotype: The antigen is undetermined.

Each TRB cDNA library was prepared by 5' RACE (with UMI labels). Following a re-call of the 5' RACE reads, TCRdb has one entry per CDR3 protein and lacks DNA. This repertoire comprises about 98,000 distinct CDR3 sequences; its ten largest clones make up about 1%. The rearrangement uses TRBV4-3 and TRBJ2-2; the D call from TCRdb, TRBD1, cannot be confirmed without DNA. The source is a human donor in good health. Some clones in this sample may be carry-over from other donors' samples. The sequenced sample was naive CXCR3+ CD8+ T cells from blood. Subset specified: CD45RO-CCR7+CD27+CD95- naive CD8+ T cells expressing CXCR3 (TNR3+). The CDR3 here is CASSQDLPGPYTGELFF.